This T cell receptor (beta chain) was observed in a study of shared clonotypes between healthy human individuals. Points from the study as a whole: Estimated richness values were generally larger in naive subsets than in memory subsets. Incompleteness in sorted-subset sequencing, despite large depth, was shown by rarefaction.

As concerns this clone: The target antigen is unknown.

As processed by the authors: ImmunoSEQ output lacked quality scores and full-length reads, limiting matched filtering. Sequencing was performed with immunoSEQ multiplex PCR; in TCRdb, only in-frame clones are kept and a portion is missing. D and trimming come from the DNA, and the V and J calls and clone size come from that table. Of some 650,000 clones in the sample, more than 95% are singletons; the top ten hold 0.045% to 0.07%. Each of the donors was a healthy adult who was HIV-negative and had not had a recent acute infection or vaccination. The germline V gene has CDR1 MNHNS and CDR2 SASEGT. This CDR3 contains 15 residues. Trimming stripped 2 bases from V and 2 bases from J, with 12 bases between.

This chain joins TRBV6-1 and TRBJ1-1, with D hard to call. The sample comprised naive CD4+ T cells sorted from blood. Subset described: CD45RA+ positively selected. The clonotype originates from a woman aged 25-40 years in good health. The CDR3 nucleotides read TGTGCCAGCAGTGAACAGAGCGAGGGAAACACTGAAGCTTTCTTT. Amino acids: CASSEQSEGNTEAFF.